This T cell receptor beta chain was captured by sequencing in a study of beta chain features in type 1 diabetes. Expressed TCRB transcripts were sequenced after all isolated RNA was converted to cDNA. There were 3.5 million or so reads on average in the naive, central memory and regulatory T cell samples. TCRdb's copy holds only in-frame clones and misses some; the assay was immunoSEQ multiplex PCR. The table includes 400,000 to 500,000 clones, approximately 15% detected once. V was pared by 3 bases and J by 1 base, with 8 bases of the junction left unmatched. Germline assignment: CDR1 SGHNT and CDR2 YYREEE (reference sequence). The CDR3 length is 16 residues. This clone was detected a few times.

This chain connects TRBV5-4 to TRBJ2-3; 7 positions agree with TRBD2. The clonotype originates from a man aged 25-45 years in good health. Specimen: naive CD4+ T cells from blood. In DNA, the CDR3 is TGTGCCAGCAGCTCACGAGGGAGGGAAGGCACAGATACGCAGTATTTT. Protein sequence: CASSSRGREGTDTQYF.